This is a list of T cell receptor beta chains from one sample in a study of blood T cell repertoires in COVID-19. Clones were sequenced by immunoSEQ multiplex PCR, and TCRdb holds only the in-frame ones, with some missing. The sample shows more than 150,000 clones, roughly four fifths of them seen only once. Sequencing was done on a sample of peripheral blood. The receptors derive from a woman of 80 years or more with COVID-19, enrolled during active disease. Both conserved end residues are part of each CDR3. A D gene is named only where the DNA matches it firmly. For some rows the clone size is stated as once, few or many, or as a class when expanded; others skip it.

d_call: NA; v_call: TRBV7-2; j_call: TRBJ1-1; clone_size: NA; cdr3_nt: TGTGCCAGCAGCTCATCTAGGCAGGGCGAAGCTTTCTTT; cdr3_aa: CASSSSRQGEAFF
d_call: NA; v_call: TRBV5-1; j_call: TRBJ1-5; clone_size: NA; cdr3_nt: TGCGCCAGCAGCGCGGACGGACAAGATCAGCCCCAGCATTTT; cdr3_aa: CASSADGQDQPQHF
d_call: TRBD2; v_call: TRBV7-6; j_call: TRBJ2-1; clone_size: few; cdr3_nt: TGTGCCAGCAGCTTAGCTAGCGGGGGGGCTTACAATGAGCAGTTCTTC; cdr3_aa: CASSLASGGAYNEQFF
d_call: NA; v_call: TRBV19; j_call: TRBJ2-1; clone_size: NA; cdr3_nt: TGTGCCAGTAGTACGAGACTGGCCTACAATGAGCAGTTCTTC; cdr3_aa: CASSTRLAYNEQFF
d_call: NA; v_call: TRBV23-1; j_call: TRBJ1-4; clone_size: NA; cdr3_nt: TGCGCCAGCAGTCAAAACAGGTCCGATAATGAAAAACTGTTTTTT; cdr3_aa: CASSQNRSDNEKLFF
d_call: NA; v_call: TRBV7-8; j_call: TRBJ2-7; clone_size: NA; cdr3_nt: TGTGCCAGCAGCTTAATTTATAGGGGGAGCCACGAGCAGTACTTC; cdr3_aa: CASSLIYRGSHEQYF
d_call: NA; v_call: TRBV24-1; j_call: TRBJ2-2; clone_size: NA; cdr3_nt: TGTGCCACCAGTGATCCACCTGACAGGACCGGGGAGCTGTTTTTT; cdr3_aa: CATSDPPDRTGELFF
d_call: NA; v_call: TRBV11-3; j_call: TRBJ2-5; clone_size: NA; cdr3_nt: TGTGCCAGCAGCTCGCGGGACTACCAAGAGACCCAGTACTTC; cdr3_aa: CASSSRDYQETQYF
d_call: TRBD1; v_call: TRBV12-3/TRBV12-4; j_call: TRBJ1-1; clone_size: few; cdr3_nt: TGTGCCAGCAACCAGGGGGCTCACACTGAAGCTTTCTTT; cdr3_aa: CASNQGAHTEAFF
d_call: TRBD1; v_call: TRBV28; j_call: TRBJ2-7; clone_size: NA; cdr3_nt: TGTGCCAGCGCTGCGGGACAGGGGGCTCAGCAGTACTTC; cdr3_aa: CASAAGQGAQQYF
d_call: TRBD1; v_call: TRBV19; j_call: TRBJ1-5; clone_size: few; cdr3_nt: TGTGCCAGTAGTGTGGGACAGAGGGATAATCAGCCCCAGCATTTT; cdr3_aa: CASSVGQRDNQPQHF
d_call: NA; v_call: TRBV18; j_call: TRBJ2-3; clone_size: NA; cdr3_nt: TGTGCCAGCTCACCACCTGGGTTAGCTGCGCAGTATTTT; cdr3_aa: CASSPPGLAAQYF
d_call: NA; v_call: TRBV29-1; j_call: TRBJ2-3; clone_size: NA; cdr3_nt: TGCAGCGCCCTCCCACGGGCAGATACGCAGTATTTT; cdr3_aa: CSALPRADTQYF
d_call: TRBD1; v_call: TRBV5-1; j_call: TRBJ1-1; clone_size: NA; cdr3_nt: TGCGCCAGCAGCACGGGACAGGGTGGTCATGAAGCTTTCTTT; cdr3_aa: CASSTGQGGHEAFF
d_call: NA; v_call: TRBV5-5; j_call: TRBJ2-7; clone_size: NA; cdr3_nt: TGTGCCAGCGGCTCTGGGAGCTCCTACGAGCAGTACTTC; cdr3_aa: CASGSGSSYEQYF
d_call: NA; v_call: TRBV18; j_call: TRBJ2-6; clone_size: NA; cdr3_nt: TGTGCCAGCTCACCGTATAAGGGACTCTCTGGGGCCAACGTCCTGACTTTC; cdr3_aa: CASSPYKGLSGANVLTF
d_call: NA; v_call: TRBV5-1; j_call: TRBJ1-5; clone_size: NA; cdr3_nt: TGCGCCAGCAGCTTGGAGGGGCACCAGCCCCAGCATTTT; cdr3_aa: CASSLEGHQPQHF
d_call: NA; v_call: TRBV7-3; j_call: TRBJ1-1; clone_size: NA; cdr3_nt: TGTGCCAGCAGCTTAGAAACAGGGAACACTGAAGCTTTCTTT; cdr3_aa: CASSLETGNTEAFF
d_call: NA; v_call: TRBV5-4; j_call: TRBJ1-6; clone_size: NA; cdr3_nt: TGTGCCAGCAGCTTGAGGGAGGGGTTAAATTCACCCCTCCACTTT; cdr3_aa: CASSLREGLNSPLHF
d_call: NA; v_call: TRBV20-1; j_call: TRBJ1-3; clone_size: few; cdr3_nt: TGCAGTGCTAGTCGGAGCTCTGGAAACACCATATATTTT; cdr3_aa: CSASRSSGNTIYF
d_call: NA; v_call: TRBV7-9; j_call: TRBJ1-3; clone_size: NA; cdr3_nt: TGTGCCAGCAGCACCCACAGGGTCCCCCCTGGAAACACCATATATTTT; cdr3_aa: CASSTHRVPPGNTIYF
d_call: TRBD1; v_call: TRBV5-6; j_call: TRBJ1-4; clone_size: NA; cdr3_nt: TGTGCCAGCAGTTACCGACAGGGTCAAAATGAAAAACTGTTTTTT; cdr3_aa: CASSYRQGQNEKLFF
d_call: TRBD1; v_call: TRBV27; j_call: TRBJ2-7; clone_size: NA; cdr3_nt: TGTGCCAGCAGCCCACACAGGGGGCGGTGGTACGAGCAGTACTTC; cdr3_aa: CASSPHRGRWYEQYF